Listed here are 8 T cell receptor beta chains from one sample, sequenced in a study of T-cell reconstitution after alpha-beta-depleted transplantation in children (dated by TCRdb to the mid-2010s). Libraries were constructed by PCR. Sequencing was carried out with an Illumina HiSeq 2500. To normalize quantification of the TCRbeta repertoire, the TCR libraries were built with molecular barcoding that relied on unique molecular identifiers. TCRdb trimmed the raw reads at Q25, called clones with MiXCR and kept productive beta chains. When rows share a CDR3 protein, they turn into one entry using the most common DNA and genes. The sample includes fewer than 1 million distinct CDR3 sequences, with 15% to 20% observed a single time. The ten largest clones capture around 4.5% of the sample. The sample's treatment or condition, from its label and the paper: allogeneic hematopoietic cell transplantation with graft depleted of TCRalphabeta T cells and CD19 B cells.

The sample consisted of PBMCs, mostly from graft donor cells, taken 360 days after TCRalphabeta/CD19-depleted stem cell transplant. Receptors originate from a male patient aged 5 to 17 who had a stem cell transplant for acute lymphoblastic leukemia, so the T cells may come from the graft donor.

This clonotype was seen many times. The chain has TRBV5-1 and TRBJ2-3; D uncertain. Trimming pared 5 bases from V and 0 bases from J, leaving 19 bases between. The CDR3 runs to 17 residues. Germline V CDR1 and CDR2: SGHRS, YFSETQ. CDR3 loop: CASSPSGSWASTDTQYF. For the CDR3, the DNA is TGCGCCAGCAGTCCCTCAGGCTCTTGGGCTAGCACAGATACGCAGTATTTT.

This clonotype came up many times. The chain is built from TRBV29-1 and TRBJ2-1; D remains unclear. The germline V and J ends were trimmed by 4 bases and 8 bases, with 12 bases remaining between them. Germline lookup yields CDR1 SQVTM and CDR2 ANQGSEA. CDR3 length: 12 amino acids. This CDR3 reads CSVASFRDEQFF. The CDR3 DNA sequence: TGCAGCGTTGCGTCTTTCCGTGATGAGCAGTTCTTC.

This clonotype has at least ten counts. The genes are TRBV7-3 and TRBJ2-1; 9 bases are a match to TRBD2. V lost 5 bases and J lost 9; bases outside the gene matches: 5. The CDR3 length is 13 residues. Germline V lookup: CDR1 SGHTA, CDR2 FQGTGA. The CDR3 loop is CASSPGLAGEQFF. The CDR3 region has the DNA TGTGCCAGCAGCCCGGGACTAGCTGGTGAGCAGTTCTTC.

There are a few counts of this clonotype. V usage is TRBV5-1 and J usage is TRBJ2-5, with 10 bases lining up with TRBD1. The V segment lost 3 bases and the J segment 4 bases; nucleotides outside the gene matches: 9. Germline CDR1 reads SGHRS; CDR2 reads YFSETQ. CDR3 length: 16 residues. In DNA form, the CDR3 reads TGCGCCAGCAGCTCGTCGACAGGGGGCTTGGGAGAGACCCAGTACTTC. Amino acids: CASSSSTGGLGETQYF.

V usage is TRBV6-2 or TRBV6-3 and J usage is TRBJ2-3; 8 positions match TRBD2. The germline V gene encodes CDR1 MNHEY and CDR2 SVGEGT. Trimming removed 0 bases from V and 7 bases from J; junction bases left unmatched: 9. The CDR3 is made up of 16 amino acids. CDR3 in amino acids: CASSYSVREGRYTQYF. DNA for the CDR3: TGTGCCAGCAGTTACTCGGTCCGGGAGGGCCGTTATACGCAGTATTTT.

This chain joins TRBV19 and TRBJ2-7; D tentatively fits TRBD1 or TRBD2 (6 bases each). Trimming removed 5 bases from V and 3 bases from J, with 17 bases in between. The germline gives CDR1 LNHDA, CDR2 SQIVND (reference sequence). The CDR3 is made up of 15 amino acids. CDR3 protein: CASSLSGDKIYEQYF. DNA for the CDR3: TGTGCCAGTAGTCTATCGGGGGACAAGATCTACGAGCAGTACTTC.

The chain links TRBV12-3 or TRBV12-4 to TRBJ1-4; D remains unclear. This CDR3 has 15 residues. Trimming shortened V by 4 bases and J by 0 bases, and 9 bases separated the two germline ends. The CDR3 here is CASSSRDSTNEKLFF. CDR3 DNA: TGTGCCAGCAGTTCGAGGGATTCAACTAATGAAAAACTGTTTTTT.

This clonotype was observed a few times. The chain joins TRBV20-1 to TRBJ2-7; 9 nucleotides agree with TRBD2. CDR3 length equals 13 residues. With 5 bases clipped from V and 3 bases from J, the junction kept 5 bases outside the gene matches. Germline CDR1 DFQATT, CDR2 SNEGSKA (reference sequence). CDR3 in amino acids: CSALRLAVYEQYF. CDR3 coding DNA: TGCAGTGCTCTTAGACTAGCGGTCTACGAGCAGTACTTC.